Here is one T cell receptor beta chain with its context. The assay was immunoSEQ multiplex PCR, and TCRdb's table has in-frame clones only and misses some. The sample shows around 100,000 clones, approximately 62% of them seen only once. These data come from a study of blood T cell repertoires in COVID-19. The wider study: PBMCs, B-cell-depleted T cells, or T cells provided the cDNA or gDNA that made up the material.

The CDR3 sequence is 13 residues long. Germline V gene lookup returns CDR1 SQVTM and CDR2 ANQGSEA. V lost 6 bases, J lost 8 bases, and 17 bases lay in between. The chain joins TRBV29-1 to TRBJ2-1, with D possibly TRBD1 on 7 matching bases. Sequenced material: peripheral blood. The clonotype was recovered from a man at least 80 years old with acute or convalescent COVID-19. The CDR3 here is CSVGRLDRDEQFF. The CDR3 DNA is TGCAGCGTCGGGCGACTAGACAGGGATGAGCAGTTCTTC.